This T cell receptor beta chain was captured in a study of PD-L1 blockade in urothelial cancer. In the study overall: Across blood samples, T cells had a median count of 141,255. Whole-study findings and limits: Those with durable benefit had larger increases in tumor-associated blood clones at 3 weeks.

The table came from immunoSEQ multiplex PCR; TCRdb's copy has only in-frame clones and leaves some out. The table shows under 130,000 clones, with around 82% occurring only once. Locally advanced or metastatic urothelial carcinoma affected all patients. A note on this clone: Its antigen is unidentified.

This sequence was found in a man in his fifties or sixties with urothelial cancer. Sequencing was performed on PBMCs, taken around atezolizumab (anti-PD-L1) treatment.

CDR3 sequence (DNA): TGTGCCAGTACTCGGGGACTAGCGGGAGGCTTGGCCGGGGAGCTGTTTTTT. This sequence encodes CASTRGLAGGLAGELFF. This sequence joins TRBV19 and TRBJ2-2; the match to TRBD2 covers 15 bases. J was trimmed by 6 bases and V by 7 bases; bases with no gene match: 9. CDR1 is LNHDA, CDR2 SQIVND, per germline (reference sequence). The CDR3 covers 17 residues.